This section outlines one T cell receptor (beta chain) sequence together with its context. The sample belongs to a study of blood T cell repertoires in COVID-19. Turning to the study itself: Samples taken during acute and convalescent COVID-19 were collected in the United States, Italy and Spain. Sources were T cells, B-cell-depleted T cells, or PBMCs; the material itself was cDNA or gDNA.

Participants were placed into cohorts based on the clinical history they reported. The trim removed 5 bases at V and 5 bases at J, leaving 6 bases unmatched. CDR3 size: 14 residues. Germline V gene lookup returns CDR1 SGHNT and CDR2 YENEEA. Study processing details: Estimation of nucleated cell counts was performed using reference gene primer amplification. Data came from immunoSEQ multiplex PCR; TCRdb stores just in-frame clones and leaves some out. The V and J calls and clone size come from that table; D and trimming were worked out from the DNA. The sample includes about 210,000 clones, about nine tenths of them seen just once.

Material for sequencing was PBMCs or T cells enriched from blood (not recorded which). The rearrangement joins TRBV11-3 to TRBJ2-5, with 9 bases fitting TRBD2. This clonotype originated in a woman aged 40 to 50 with acute COVID-19. DNA of the CDR3: TGTGCCAGCAGCCGTAGCGGGAGCAGGGAGACCCAGTACTTC. The encoded protein is CASSRSGSRETQYF.